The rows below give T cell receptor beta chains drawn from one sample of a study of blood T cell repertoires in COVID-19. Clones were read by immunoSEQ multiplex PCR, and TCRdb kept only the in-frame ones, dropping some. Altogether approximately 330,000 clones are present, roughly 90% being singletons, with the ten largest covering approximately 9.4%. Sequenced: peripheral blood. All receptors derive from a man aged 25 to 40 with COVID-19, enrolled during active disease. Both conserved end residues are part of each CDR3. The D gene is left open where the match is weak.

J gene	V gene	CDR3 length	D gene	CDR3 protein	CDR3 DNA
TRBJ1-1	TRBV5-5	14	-	CASNLGVLGTEAFF	TGTGCCAGCAATCTAGGGGTTCTGGGGACTGAAGCTTTCTTT
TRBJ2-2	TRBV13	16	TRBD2	CASSPRLAGDIGELFF	TGTGCCAGCAGCCCTAGACTAGCGGGGGACATCGGGGAGCTGTTTTTT
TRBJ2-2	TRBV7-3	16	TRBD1	CASRFAGTGEAGELFF	TGTGCCAGCAGGTTTGCTGGGACAGGGGAGGCCGGGGAGCTGTTTTTT
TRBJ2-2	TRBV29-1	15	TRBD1	CSVGQQGAGTGELFF	TGCAGCGTTGGACAACAGGGGGCAGGCACCGGGGAGCTGTTTTTT
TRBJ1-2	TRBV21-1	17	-	CASSNDPGQGSNYGYTF	TGTGCCAGCAGCAATGATCCGGGACAGGGGTCTAACTATGGCTACACCTTC
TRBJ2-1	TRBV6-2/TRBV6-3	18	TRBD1	CASSKPALTGPNYNEQFF	TGTGCCAGCAGTAAACCGGCATTGACAGGGCCTAATTACAATGAGCAGTTCTTC
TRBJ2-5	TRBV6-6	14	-	CASSWQGGRETQYF	TGTGCCAGCAGTTGGCAGGGGGGTCGAGAGACCCAGTACTTC
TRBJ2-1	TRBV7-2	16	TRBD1	CASSAGPGQGPYEQFF	TGTGCCAGCAGCGCCGGACCGGGACAGGGTCCTTATGAGCAGTTCTTC
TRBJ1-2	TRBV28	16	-	CASSLSGRELDYGYTF	TGTGCCAGCAGTTTATCGGGTAGGGAGCTCGACTATGGCTACACCTTC
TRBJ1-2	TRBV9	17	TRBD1	CASSAGTGLPANYGYTF	TGTGCCAGCAGCGCCGGGACAGGACTTCCTGCTAACTATGGCTACACCTTC